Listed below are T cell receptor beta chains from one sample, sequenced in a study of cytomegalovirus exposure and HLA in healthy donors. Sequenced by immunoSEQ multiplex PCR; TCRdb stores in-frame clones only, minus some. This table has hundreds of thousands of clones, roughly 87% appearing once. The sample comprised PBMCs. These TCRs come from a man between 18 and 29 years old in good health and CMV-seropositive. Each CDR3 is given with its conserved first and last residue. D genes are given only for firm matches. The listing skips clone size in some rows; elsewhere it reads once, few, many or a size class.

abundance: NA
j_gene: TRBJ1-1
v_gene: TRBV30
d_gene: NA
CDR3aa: CAWTVPGGTTFF
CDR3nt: TGTGCCTGGACCGTTCCTGGCGGTACAACTTTCTTT

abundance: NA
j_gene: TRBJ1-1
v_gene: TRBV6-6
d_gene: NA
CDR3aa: CASSPRGENTEAFF
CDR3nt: TGTGCCAGCAGTCCCAGGGGCGAGAACACTGAAGCTTTCTTT

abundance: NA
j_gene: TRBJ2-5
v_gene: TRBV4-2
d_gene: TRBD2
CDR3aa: CASSQERTSGSETQYF
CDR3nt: TGTGCCAGCAGCCAAGAGCGAACTAGCGGGAGTGAGACCCAGTACTTC

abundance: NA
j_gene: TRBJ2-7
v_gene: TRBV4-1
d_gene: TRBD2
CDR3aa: CASSQSLAGAYEQYF
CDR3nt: TGCGCCAGCAGCCAGTCACTAGCGGGAGCCTACGAGCAGTACTTC

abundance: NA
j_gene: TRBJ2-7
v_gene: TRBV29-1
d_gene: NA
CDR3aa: CSVTTGAGNEQYF
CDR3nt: TGCAGCGTTACCACGGGGGCTGGTAACGAGCAGTACTTC

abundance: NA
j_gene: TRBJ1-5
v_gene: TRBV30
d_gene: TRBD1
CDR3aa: CAWSAGQGVQPQHF
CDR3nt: TGTGCCTGGAGTGCTGGACAGGGGGTCCAGCCCCAGCATTTT

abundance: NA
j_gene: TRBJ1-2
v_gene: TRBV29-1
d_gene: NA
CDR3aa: CSVEDPGRNYGYTF
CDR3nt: TGCAGCGTTGAAGATCCAGGCCGTAACTATGGCTACACCTTC

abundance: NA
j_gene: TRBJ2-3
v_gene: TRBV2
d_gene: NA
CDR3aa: CASSEFLTWREPSTDTQYF
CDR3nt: TGTGCCAGCAGTGAGTTCCTCACTTGGCGGGAACCTAGCACAGATACGCAGTATTTT

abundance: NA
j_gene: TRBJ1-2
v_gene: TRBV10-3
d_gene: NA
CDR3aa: CAISEEARSTYGYTF
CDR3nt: TGTGCCATCAGTGAGGAGGCCAGGTCCACCTATGGCTACACCTTC

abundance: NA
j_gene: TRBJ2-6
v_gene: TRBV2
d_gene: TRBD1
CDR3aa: CASRTGEAAGANVLTF
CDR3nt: TGTGCCAGCAGGACAGGGGAGGCGGCTGGGGCCAACGTCCTGACTTTC

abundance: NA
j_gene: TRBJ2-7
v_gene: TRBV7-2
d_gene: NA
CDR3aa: CASSLARTPGYEQYF
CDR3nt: TGTGCCAGCAGCTTAGCGCGGACACCTGGGTACGAGCAGTACTTC

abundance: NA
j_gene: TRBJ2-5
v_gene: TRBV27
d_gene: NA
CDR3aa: CASSQGPGGTQYF
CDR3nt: TGTGCCAGCAGTCAAGGTCCCGGGGGGACCCAGTACTTC

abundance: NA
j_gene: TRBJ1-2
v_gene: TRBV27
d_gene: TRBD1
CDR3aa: CASSMTGYGNYGYTF
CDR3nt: TGTGCCAGCAGTATGACAGGGTATGGAAACTATGGCTACACCTTC

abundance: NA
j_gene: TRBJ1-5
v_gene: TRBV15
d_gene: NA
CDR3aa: CATSMGIIGSNQPQHF
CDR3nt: TGTGCCACCAGCATGGGGATCATTGGGAGCAATCAGCCCCAGCATTTT

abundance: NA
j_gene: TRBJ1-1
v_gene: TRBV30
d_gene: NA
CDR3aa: CAWSVNRRAFF
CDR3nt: TGTGCCTGGAGTGTAAACAGGCGGGCTTTCTTT

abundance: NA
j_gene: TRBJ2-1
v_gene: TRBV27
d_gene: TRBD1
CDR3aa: CASSLWADRGGDEQFF
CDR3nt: TGTGCCAGCAGTTTATGGGCGGACAGGGGTGGGGATGAGCAGTTCTTC

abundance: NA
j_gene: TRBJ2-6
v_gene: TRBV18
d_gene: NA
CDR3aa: CASSPDSGANVLTF
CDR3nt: TGTGCCAGCTCACCAGATTCTGGGGCCAACGTCCTGACTTTC

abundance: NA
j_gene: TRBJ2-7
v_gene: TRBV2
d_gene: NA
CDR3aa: CASSVRGSKYEQYF
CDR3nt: TGTGCCAGCAGTGTTAGGGGGTCTAAGTACGAGCAGTACTTC

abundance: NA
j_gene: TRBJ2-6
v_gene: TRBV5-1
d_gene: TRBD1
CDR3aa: CASRRQGASGANVLTF
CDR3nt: TGCGCCAGCAGGAGACAGGGGGCGTCGGGGGCCAACGTCCTGACTTTC

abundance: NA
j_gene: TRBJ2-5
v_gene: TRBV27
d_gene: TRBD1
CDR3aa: CASRSPGGRETQYF
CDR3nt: TGTGCCAGCCGTTCCCCAGGGGGCCGCGAGACCCAGTACTTC

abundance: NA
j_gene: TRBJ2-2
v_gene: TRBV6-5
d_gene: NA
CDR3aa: CASKTSNTGELFF
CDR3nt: TGTGCCAGCAAGACTTCGAACACCGGGGAGCTGTTTTTT

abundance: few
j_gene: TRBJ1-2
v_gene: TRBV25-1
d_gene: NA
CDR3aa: CASSGQRGYTF
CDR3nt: TGTGCCAGCAGTGGGCAGAGGGGCTACACCTTC

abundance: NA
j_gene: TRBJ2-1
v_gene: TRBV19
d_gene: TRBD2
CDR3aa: CASSIVASGVGNEQFF
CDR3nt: TGTGCCAGTAGTATAGTTGCTAGCGGGGTAGGGAATGAGCAGTTCTTC

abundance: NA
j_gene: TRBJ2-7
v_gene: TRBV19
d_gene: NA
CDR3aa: CASSPSPNGEQYF
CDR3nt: TGTGCCAGTAGTCCGTCGCCCAACGGCGAGCAGTACTTC

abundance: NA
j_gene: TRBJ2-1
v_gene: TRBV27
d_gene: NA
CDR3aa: CASSLTQDRSYNEQFF
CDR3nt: TGTGCCAGCAGTTTAACCCAAGACAGGTCCTACAATGAGCAGTTCTTC

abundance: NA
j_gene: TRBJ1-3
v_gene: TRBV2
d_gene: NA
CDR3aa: CASSEAWGSGNTIYF
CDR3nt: TGTGCCAGCAGTGAAGCTTGGGGTTCTGGAAACACCATATATTTT

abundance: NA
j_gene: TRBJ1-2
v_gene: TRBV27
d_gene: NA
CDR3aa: CASSLTPGASYGYTF
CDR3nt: TGTGCCAGCAGTTTAACGCCAGGGGCAAGCTATGGCTACACCTTC

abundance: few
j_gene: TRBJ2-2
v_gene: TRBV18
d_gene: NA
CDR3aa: CASSPLRDSGELFF
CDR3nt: TGTGCCAGCTCACCACTTCGGGATTCCGGGGAGCTGTTTTTT

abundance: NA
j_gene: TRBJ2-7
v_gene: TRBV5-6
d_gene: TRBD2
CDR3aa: CASSPGASGIVQYF
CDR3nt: TGTGCCAGCAGTCCTGGGGCTAGCGGGATAGTGCAGTACTTC

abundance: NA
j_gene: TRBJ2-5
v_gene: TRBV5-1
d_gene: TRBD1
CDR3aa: CASSRQGPQGETQYF
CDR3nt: TGCGCCAGCAGCCGACAGGGGCCCCAGGGAGAGACCCAGTACTTC

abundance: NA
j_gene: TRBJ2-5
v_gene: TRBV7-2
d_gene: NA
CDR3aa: CASSLNGQPETQYF
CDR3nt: TGTGCCAGCAGCTTAAACGGTCAGCCGGAGACCCAGTACTTC

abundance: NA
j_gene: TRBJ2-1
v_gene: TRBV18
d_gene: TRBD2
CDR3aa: CASSPQGLAGGTEQFF
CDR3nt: TGTGCCAGCTCACCACAGGGACTAGCGGGAGGTACGGAGCAGTTCTTC

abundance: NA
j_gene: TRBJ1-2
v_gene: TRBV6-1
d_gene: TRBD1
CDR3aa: CASSDMGQPARGYTF
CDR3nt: TGTGCCAGCAGTGACATGGGACAGCCGGCCAGAGGCTACACCTTC

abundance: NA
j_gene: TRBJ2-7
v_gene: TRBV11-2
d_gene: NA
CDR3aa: CASSLGSGQYF
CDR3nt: TGTGCCAGCAGCTTAGGCTCTGGGCAGTACTTC

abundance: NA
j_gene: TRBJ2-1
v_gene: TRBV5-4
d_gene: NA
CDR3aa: CASRLTRAGGLYNEQFF
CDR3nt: TGTGCCAGCAGATTGACTAGGGCAGGGGGACTCTACAATGAGCAGTTCTTC

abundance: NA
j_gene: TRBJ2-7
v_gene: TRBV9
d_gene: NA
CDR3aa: CASSVGQGTYEQYF
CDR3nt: TGTGCCAGCAGCGTAGGGCAGGGGACCTACGAGCAGTACTTC

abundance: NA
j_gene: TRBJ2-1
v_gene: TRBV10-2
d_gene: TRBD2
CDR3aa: CASRELAGGGNEQFF
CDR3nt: TGCGCCAGCAGGGAACTAGCGGGAGGAGGCAATGAGCAGTTCTTC

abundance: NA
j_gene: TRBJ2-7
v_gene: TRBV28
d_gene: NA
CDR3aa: CASRRLRGPPYEQYF
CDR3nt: TGTGCCAGCAGGCGGCTGAGGGGCCCCCCCTACGAGCAGTACTTC

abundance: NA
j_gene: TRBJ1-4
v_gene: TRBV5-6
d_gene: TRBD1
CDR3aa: CASSLKGANEKLFF
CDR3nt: TGTGCCAGCAGCTTAAAGGGGGCTAACGAAAAACTGTTTTTT

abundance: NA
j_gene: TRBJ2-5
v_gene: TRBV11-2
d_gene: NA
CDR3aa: CASRAVQETQYF
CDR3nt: TGTGCCAGCAGGGCGGTCCAAGAGACCCAGTACTTC

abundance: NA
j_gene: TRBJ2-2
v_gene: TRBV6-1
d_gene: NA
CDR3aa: CASSEGGANTGELFF
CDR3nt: TGTGCCAGCAGTGAAGGAGGGGCGAACACCGGGGAGCTGTTTTTT

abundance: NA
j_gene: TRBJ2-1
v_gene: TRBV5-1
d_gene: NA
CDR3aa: CASSPRMATDEQFF
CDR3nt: TGCGCCAGCAGCCCCCGGATGGCTACGGATGAGCAGTTCTTC

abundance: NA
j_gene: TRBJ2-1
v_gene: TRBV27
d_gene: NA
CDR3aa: CASSPGGTITNEQFF
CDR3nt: TGTGCCAGCAGTCCAGGGGGGACAATAACGAATGAGCAGTTCTTC

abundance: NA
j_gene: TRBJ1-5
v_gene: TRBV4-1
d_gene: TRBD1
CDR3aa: CASSLDRRGHQPQHF
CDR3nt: TGCGCCAGCAGCCTGGACAGGAGGGGCCATCAGCCCCAGCATTTT

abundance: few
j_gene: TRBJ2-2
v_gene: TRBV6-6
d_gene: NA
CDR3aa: CASSPPFGAGELFF
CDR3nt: TGTGCCAGCAGCCCCCCTTTTGGCGCCGGGGAGCTGTTTTTT

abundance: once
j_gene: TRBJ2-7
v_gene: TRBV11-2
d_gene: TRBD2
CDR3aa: CASSRPGREWDEQYF
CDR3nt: TGTGCCAGCAGCCGCCCTGGGAGGGAATGGGACGAGCAGTACTTC

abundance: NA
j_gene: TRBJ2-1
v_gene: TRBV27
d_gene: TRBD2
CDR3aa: CASSIPGLARNEQFF
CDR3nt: TGTGCCAGCAGTATTCCGGGACTAGCGCGCAATGAGCAGTTCTTC

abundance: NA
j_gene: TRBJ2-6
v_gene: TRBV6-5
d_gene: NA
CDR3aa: CASSYISGSGANVLTF
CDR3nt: TGTGCCAGCAGTTACATATCCGGATCTGGGGCCAACGTCCTGACTTTC

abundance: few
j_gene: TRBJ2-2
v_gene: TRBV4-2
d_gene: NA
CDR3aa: CASSPNGGANTGELFF
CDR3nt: TGTGCCAGCAGCCCCAACGGCGGAGCGAACACCGGGGAGCTGTTTTTT

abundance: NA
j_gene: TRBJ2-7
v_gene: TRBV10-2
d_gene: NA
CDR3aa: CASSEREPYEQYF
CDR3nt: TGCGCCAGCAGTGAGCGGGAACCTTACGAGCAGTACTTC

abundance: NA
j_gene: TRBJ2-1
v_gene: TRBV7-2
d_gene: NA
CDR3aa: CASSLGGLTGDEQFF
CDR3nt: TGTGCCAGCAGCTTAGGAGGACTCACGGGCGATGAGCAGTTCTTC

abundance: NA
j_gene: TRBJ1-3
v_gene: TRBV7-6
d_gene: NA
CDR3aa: CASSPGRSSGNTIYF
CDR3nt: TGTGCCAGCAGCCCAGGACGGTCCTCTGGAAACACCATATATTTT

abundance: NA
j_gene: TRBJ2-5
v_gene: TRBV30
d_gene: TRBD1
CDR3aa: CAWSVGGTGGQYQETQYF
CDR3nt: TGTGCCTGGAGTGTGGGTGGGACAGGGGGCCAGTACCAAGAGACCCAGTACTTC

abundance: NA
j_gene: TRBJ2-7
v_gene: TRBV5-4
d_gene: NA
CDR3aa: CASSFGGNEQYF
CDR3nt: TGTGCCAGCAGCTTTGGGGGGAACGAGCAGTACTTC

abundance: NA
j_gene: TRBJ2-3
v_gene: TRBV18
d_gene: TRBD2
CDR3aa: CASSPPGLAFTDTQYF
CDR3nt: TGTGCCAGCTCACCTCCGGGACTAGCGTTCACAGATACGCAGTATTTT